This T cell receptor (beta chain) was observed in a study of T cell changes during pregnancy in multiple sclerosis. With 8 bases removed from V and 8 bases from J, the gap between germline ends came to 15 bases. Per germline, CDR1 MNHNY and CDR2 SVGAGI (reference sequence). The CDR3 length is 12 residues. Libraries were prepared by immunoSEQ multiplex PCR; TCRdb keeps only in-frame clonotypes and omits some of them. Altogether some 120,000 clones are present, about 95% being singletons, with the ten largest covering approximately 0.45%. The J gene is TRBJ1-2, the V gene TRBV6-6; no definite D call. This clonotype originated in a female donor with multiple sclerosis, enrolled in a pregnancy study. Sequences were derived from peripheral blood, sampled after pregnancy. The CDR3 here is CASSPLQLGYTF. DNA for the CDR3: TGTGCCAGCTCTCCTCTCCAGTTAGGCTACACCTTC.